This T cell receptor beta chain was sequenced during a study of T cell repertoires in cytomegalovirus infection. This clonotype was found a few times. Its antigen is currently unknown. Germline V lookup: CDR1 MGHDK, CDR2 SYGVNS. V lost 8 bases, J lost 2 bases, and 13 bases stayed unmatched. The CDR3 covers 17 residues. TCRdb used MiXCR to reprocess the reads, holding one entry per CDR3 protein. The table shows hundreds of thousands of distinct CDR3 sequences, with roughly 36% occurring only once. The receptor was isolated from a human donor in good health (CMV status not recorded). Some clones in this sample may be carry-over from other donors' samples. Sample: cultured PBMCs, taken from culture after CMV antigen stimulation. The rearrangement links TRBV25-1 to TRBJ2-1; 9 positions match TRBD2. CDR3 nucleotide sequence: TGTGCCAGCCCACCGAGGGTAGCGGGAGCGGCCTACAATGAGCAGTTCTTC. Encoded protein: CASPPRVAGAAYNEQFF.